Presented here are 14 T cell receptor beta chains from one specimen sequenced in a study of spatial heterogeneity in lung cancer. Time point reported: sample taken at primary tumor resection. Whole RNA came from tumor, nontumor lung or frozen PBMC and was sequenced without being sorted. Each CDR3 protein is one row after TCRdb ran MiXCR on the 5' RACE reads. The sample lists about 15,000 distinct CDR3 sequences; approximately 8.5% were seen once. The source material was PBMCs, sampled at surgery. All receptors derive from a female donor with early-stage non-small cell lung cancer.

In its sample, this clonotype was seen many times. This chain joins TRBV7-6 and TRBJ2-3; tentatively, D is TRBD1 (10 bases). Trimming removed 5 bases from V and 6 bases from J, with 33 bases in between. CDR1 SGHVS and CDR2 FNYEAQ come from the germline V gene. The CDR3 has 20 residues. Here the CDR3 reads CASSLSTGGLAGPMGDTQYF. The CDR3 nucleotides are TGTGCCAGCAGCCTATCGACAGGGGGCCTAGCGGGGCCCATGGGGGATACGCAGTATTTT. Looking up the rest from reference TRBV7-6 and TRBJ2-3 gives the full variable domain: GAGVSQSPRYKVTKRGQDVALRCDPISGHVSLYWYRQALGQGPEFLTYFNYEAQQDKSGLPNDRFSAERPEGSISTLTIQRTEQRDSAMYRCASSLSTGGLAGPMGDTQYFGPGTRLTVL.

This clonotype has ten or more counts. This chain connects TRBV5-6 to TRBJ1-1; 9 nucleotides agree with TRBD1. The CDR3 contains 15 residues. Germline CDR1 is SGHDT and CDR2 is YYEEEE. With V trimmed by 2 bases and J by 5 bases, 7 bases remained unmatched. CDR3 nucleotide sequence: TGTGCCAGCAGCTTACTTGGGACAGGGCTGACTGAAGCTTTCTTT. This codes for CASSLLGTGLTEAFF.

V usage is TRBV12-3 or TRBV12-4 and J usage is TRBJ2-1; D is unresolved. The germline V and J ends were trimmed by 8 bases and 6 bases, with 17 bases remaining between them. This CDR3 is 14 amino acids long. For the CDR3, the DNA is TGTGCCAGCCAGCGAGTCTCTACCTCCAATGAGCAGTTCTTC. The encoded protein is CASQRVSTSNEQFF.

This clonotype was detected ten times or more. This rearrangement joins TRBV3-1 to TRBJ2-1, with TRBD2 as a possible D gene (7 bases). Germline values: CDR1 LGHDT, CDR2 YNNKEL (reference sequence). The CDR3 contains 15 residues. The V end was cut by 6 bases, the J end by 8 bases, with 20 bases between. CDR3: CASSRQLGGPHEQFF. The CDR3 nucleotides are TGTGCCAGCAGTCGTCAACTGGGGGGGCCGCATGAGCAGTTCTTC.

The V and J genes are TRBV7-9 and TRBJ1-2; D call uncertain. Germline lookup yields CDR1 SEHNR and CDR2 FQNEAQ (reference sequence). This CDR3 region has 13 residues. V dropped 1 base and J dropped 8 bases, with 11 bases sitting between them. CDR3 in DNA: TGTGCCAGCAGCTTAGACCGAGTGAACGGCTACACCTTC. Encoded protein: CASSLDRVNGYTF.

In this sample, this clonotype turned up many times. The V and J genes are TRBV25-1 and TRBJ2-4, with D possibly being TRBD1 (6 bases). Trimming left V 3 bases short and J 5 bases short, with 20 bases between. Per germline, CDR1 MGHDK and CDR2 SYGVNS. CDR3 size: 17 residues. The CDR3 is CASSDRRNDRRENIQYF. The CDR3 DNA reads TGTGCCAGCAGTGACCGCAGGAATGACAGGAGAGAAAACATTCAGTACTTC.

This clonotype was recorded at least ten times. The chain couples TRBV10-2 to TRBJ1-3; D is perhaps TRBD1 (5 bases). V gave up 3 bases and J gave up 7 bases, with 13 bases separating them. This CDR3 comprises 14 residues. CDR1 and CDR2 (germline): WSHSY, SAAADI. The CDR3 DNA is TGCGCCAGCAGTGACAGGGAGAAGTTGAACACCATATATTTT. It encodes CASSDREKLNTIYF.

This clonotype has at least ten counts. V and J are TRBV7-2 and TRBJ2-1; TRBD2 is a possible D gene (9 bases). Trimming shortened V by 6 bases and J by 5 bases, and 20 bases separated the two germline ends. The CDR3 length is 16 residues. CDR1 is SGHTA, CDR2 FQGNSA, per germline. CDR3 in DNA: TGTGCCAGCAGACCGCAGGGGGCGGGAGGGCACAATGAGCAGTTCTTC. Translating it yields CASRPQGAGGHNEQFF.

There are many counts of this clonotype. The J gene is TRBJ1-1, the V gene TRBV7-9; maybe TRBD1 (5 bases). Germline V CDR1 and CDR2: SEHNR, FQNEAQ (reference sequence). V lost 2 bases and J 0 bases, leaving 7 bases between the germline ends. CDR3 length equals 14 residues. CDR3: CASSLQGLNTEAFF. In DNA form, the CDR3 reads TGTGCCAGCAGCTTACAGGGTTTGAACACTGAAGCTTTCTTT.

The sample holds many counts of this clonotype. The chain employs TRBV20-1 and TRBJ1-2; tentative D call: TRBD1 (6 bases). Germline lookup yields CDR1 DFQATT and CDR2 SNEGSKA (reference sequence). The V and J ends lost 2 bases and 8 bases respectively, with 21 bases between them. This CDR3 spans 15 amino acids. The CDR3 region has the DNA TGCAGTGCTAGAAAAACCAAGACCACAGGGAACGGCTACACCTTC. This codes for CSARKTKTTGNGYTF.

Ten or more counts support this clonotype. The chain carries TRBV11-2 and TRBJ1-5; D not certain. Looked up from germline, CDR1 is SGHAT and CDR2 is FQNNGV. The CDR3 consists of 14 residues. V lost 0 bases to trimming and J lost 9 bases, with 12 bases between them. CDR3 DNA: TGTGCCAGCAGCTTAGATAACGGGGTTGCGCCCCAGCATTTT. Translated, it gives CASSLDNGVAPQHF.

This clonotype was counted many times. This rearrangement joins TRBV4-1 to TRBJ1-4, with D possibly TRBD1 on 6 matching bases. Germline assignment: CDR1 MGHRA and CDR2 YSYEKL. CDR3 length: 17 residues. V lost 4 bases and J lost 7, with 22 bases in between. In DNA, the CDR3 is TGCGCCAGCAGCCCCGGCCCACCACGGGGGGCGATTGAAAAACTGTTTTTT. Translating gives CASSPGPPRGAIEKLFF.

The genes are TRBV19 and TRBJ2-7; 11 nucleotides agree with TRBD2. J lost 2 bases, V lost 5 bases, and 5 bases had no gene match. Germline assignment: CDR1 LNHDA and CDR2 SQIVND (reference sequence). CDR3 length equals 15 residues. CDR3 bases: TGTGCCAGTAGTGGACGACTAGCGGGGCCCTACGAGCAGTACTTC. Translated: CASSGRLAGPYEQYF.

This clonotype was observed at least ten times. The CDR3 region is CASSLVGTGRMNTEAFF. The CDR3 region has the DNA TGTGCCAGCAGCTTAGTAGGGACAGGTAGGATGAACACTGAAGCTTTCTTT. The chain carries TRBV7-8 and TRBJ1-1, with TRBD1 identical over 8 bases. The germline V gene encodes CDR1 SGHVS and CDR2 FQNEAQ. The V gene end was trimmed by 1 base and the J gene end by 0 bases; junction bases not matched to a gene: 7. The CDR3 consists of 17 residues.